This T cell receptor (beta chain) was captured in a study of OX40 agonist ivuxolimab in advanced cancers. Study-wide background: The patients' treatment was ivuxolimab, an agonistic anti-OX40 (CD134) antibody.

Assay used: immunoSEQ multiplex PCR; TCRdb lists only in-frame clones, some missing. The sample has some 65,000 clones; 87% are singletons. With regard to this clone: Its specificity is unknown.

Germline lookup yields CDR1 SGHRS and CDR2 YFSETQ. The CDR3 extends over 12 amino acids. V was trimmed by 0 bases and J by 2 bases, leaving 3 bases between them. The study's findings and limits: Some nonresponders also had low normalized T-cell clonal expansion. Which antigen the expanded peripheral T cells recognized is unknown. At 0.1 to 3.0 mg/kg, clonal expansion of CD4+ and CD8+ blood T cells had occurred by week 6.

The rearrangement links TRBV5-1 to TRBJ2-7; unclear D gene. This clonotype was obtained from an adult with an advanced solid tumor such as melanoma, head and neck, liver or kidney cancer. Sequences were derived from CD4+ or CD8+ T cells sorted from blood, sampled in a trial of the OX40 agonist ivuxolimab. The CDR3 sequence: CASSLVPYEQYF. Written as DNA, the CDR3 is TGCGCCAGCAGCTTGGTTCCCTACGAGCAGTACTTC.